A single sample gave rise to the 28 T cell receptor beta chains below, sequenced in a study of beta chain features in type 1 diabetes. The authors reverse transcribed all of the isolated RNA, so sequencing captured expressed TCRB transcripts. The protocol was immunoSEQ multiplex PCR, while the TCRdb copy is restricted to in-frame clones and leaves out a portion. This table holds around 430,000 clones, approximately 31% found once. The sample taken for sequencing was naive CD4+ T cells from blood. The receptors originated from a man younger than 35 in good health.

CDR3 bases: TGTGCCAGCAGGACCACTAGCGACCCTTCCTACGAGCAGTACTTC. It specifies CASRTTSDPSYEQYF. This sequence joins TRBV28 and TRBJ2-7; 7 bases agree with TRBD2. Germline assignment: CDR1 MDHEN and CDR2 SYDVKM. The CDR3 runs 15 residues. The junction had 9 bases not matched to a gene; V was cut back by 6 bases and J by 1 base.

The rearrangement uses TRBV10-3 and TRBJ2-7; D gene uncertain. CDR1 is ENHRY, CDR2 SYGVKD, per germline. The CDR3 is 12 amino acids. The V end lost 6 bases, the J end lost 2 bases, and 8 bases lay between the germline ends. The CDR3 DNA reads TGTGCCATCAGGTCTTCGGCCTACGAGCAGTACTTC. This gives the protein CAIRSSAYEQYF.

Comment on this clone: The identical CDR3 is also encoded by other nucleotide sequences in the sample. The chain recombines TRBV5-1 with TRBJ2-1; D uncertain. V lost 5 bases to trimming and J lost 0 bases, with 15 bases between them. CDR1 is SGHRS and CDR2 is YFSETQ in the germline V gene. This CDR3 contains 16 residues. This CDR3 is CASSLAPGSSYNEQFF. DNA for the CDR3: TGCGCCAGCAGTCTTGCCCCCGGCAGCTCCTACAATGAGCAGTTCTTC.

This clone has a handful of counts. This sequence joins TRBV29-1 and TRBJ1-5; 7 bases are a match to TRBD1. Germline CDR1 and CDR2: SQVTM and ANQGSEA. The CDR3 length is 13 residues. With 6 bases clipped from V and 0 bases from J, the junction kept 2 bases outside the gene matches. DNA for the CDR3: TGCAGCGTCCAGGGGGATAGCAATCAGCCCCAGCATTTT. It codes for CSVQGDSNQPQHF.

This clone came up a few times. V gene TRBV28 combines with J gene TRBJ1-2; D ambiguous. CDR1 and CDR2 from the germline V gene are MDHEN and SYDVKM. The V and J ends lost 5 bases and 4 bases respectively, with 14 bases between them. The CDR3 sequence is 14 residues long. The CDR3 is CASSPVRHLYGYTF. In DNA, the CDR3 is TGTGCCAGCAGTCCAGTCCGACATCTCTATGGCTACACCTTC.

The sample holds a few counts of this clone. CDR3 in DNA: TGCGCCAGCAGCTTCCAGGGGATTAACACTGAAGCTTTCTTT. Its protein is CASSFQGINTEAFF. This sequence joins TRBV5-1 and TRBJ1-1; maybe TRBD1 (6 bases). Germline-derived CDR1 and CDR2 are SGHRS and YFSETQ. The V gene lost 2 bases and the J gene lost 2 bases, with 10 bases spanning the gap. The CDR3 covers 14 residues.

The chain recombines TRBV15 with TRBJ2-1; D is unresolved. There are 15 residues in the CDR3. Germline CDR1 and CDR2: LNHNV and YYDKDF (reference sequence). V shed 4 bases and J shed 5 bases, with 15 bases lying between them. Here the CDR3 DNA reads TGTGCCACCAGCACCAGTTTGATGGCGGACAATGAGCAGTTCTTC. Protein sequence: CATSTSLMADNEQFF.

This clone turned up a few times. The J gene is TRBJ2-7, the V gene TRBV7-9; 8 nucleotides align to TRBD2. J lost 1 base, V lost 6 bases, and 5 bases had no gene match. Germline CDR1 is SEHNR and CDR2 is FQNEAQ (reference sequence). This CDR3 spans 14 amino acids. The CDR3: CASSPERESYEQYF. In nucleotides, the CDR3 is TGTGCCAGCAGTCCGGAGCGGGAGTCCTACGAGCAGTACTTC.

In this sample, this clone turned up a few times. The junction departs from the called germline gene at one end, perhaps through a read error. The sample has other DNA sequences that encode this CDR3 too. The chain joins TRBV7-7 to TRBJ2-1; 9 bases map to TRBD1. CDR1 SSHAT and CDR2 FNYEAQ come from the germline V gene (reference sequence). The length of the CDR3 is 13 residues. The CDR3 region is CASSLDRGNEQFF. DNA for the CDR3: TGTGCTAGCAGCTTAGACAGGGGGAATGAGCAGTTCTTC.

The rearrangement links TRBV18 to TRBJ2-6, with D unresolved. The germline V and J ends were trimmed by 3 bases and 0 bases, with 12 bases remaining between them. The CDR3 totals 17 residues. Per germline, CDR1 KGHSH and CDR2 LQKENI. CDR3 bases: TGTGCCAGCTCACCGACGTTTGGCTCCTCTGGGGCCAACGTCCTGACTTTC. It codes for CASSPTFGSSGANVLTF.

Only a few counts were recorded for this clone. The chain couples TRBV14 to TRBJ2-7; no definite D call. The germline CDR1 and CDR2 sequences are SGHDN and FVKESK. V lost 0 bases to trimming and J lost 2 bases, with 5 bases between them. This CDR3 spans 13 amino acids. The CDR3 bases are TGTGCCAGCAGCCAAGATTGGCCCTACGAGCAGTACTTC. It encodes CASSQDWPYEQYF.

There are a few counts of this clone. This chain links TRBV9 with TRBJ2-5; D may be TRBD1 (6 bases). This CDR3 has 13 amino acids. Germline V gene lookup returns CDR1 SGDLS and CDR2 YYNGEE. Trimming took 2 bases from V and 2 from J, leaving 7 bases between them. CDR3 in DNA: TGTGCCAGCAGCGTGGACAGTCAAGAGACCCAGTACTTC. This codes for CASSVDSQETQYF.

This clone was seen just once. The gene calls are TRBV5-1 and TRBJ2-6, with TRBD1 matching 8 bases. In germline, CDR1 is SGHRS, CDR2 YFSETQ. V shed 4 bases and J 0 bases; nucleotides not matched to a gene: 6. CDR3 length: 17 amino acids. The CDR3 loop reads CASSAGTGRSGANVLTF. The CDR3 coding sequence is TGCGCCAGCAGCGCGGGGACAGGACGCTCTGGGGCCAACGTCCTGACTTTC. Filled out from reference TRBV5-1 and TRBJ2-6, the complete variable domain reads KAGVTQTPRYLIKTRGQQVTLSCSPISGHRSVSWYQQTPGQGLQFLFEYFSETQRNKGNFPGRFSGRQFSNSRSEMNVSTLELGDSALYLCASSAGTGRSGANVLTFGAGSRLTVL.

This clone was observed a few times. The chain combines TRBV10-3 with TRBJ2-5; 7 bases fit TRBD1. V trimming: 4 bases; J trimming: 4 bases; junction bases outside the gene matches: 0. The CDR3 runs 12 residues. The germline gives CDR1 ENHRY, CDR2 SYGVKD. Written as DNA, the CDR3 is TGTGCCATCAGTGGACAGGGAGAGACCCAGTACTTC. Translating gives CAISGQGETQYF.

The rearrangement uses TRBV25-1 and TRBJ2-3; D may match TRBD1 or TRBD2 (5 bases each). Germline V gene data show CDR1 as MGHDK and CDR2 as SYGVNS. The germline V and J ends were trimmed by 5 bases and 4 bases, with 22 bases remaining between them. The CDR3 runs to 17 residues. In DNA form, the CDR3 reads TGTGCCAGCAGTACAAGGAGGCCCCGGCGAGGGGCAGATACGCAGTATTTT. This codes for CASSTRRPRRGADTQYF.

This clone showed up just a few times. The J gene is TRBJ2-3, the V gene TRBV19; possibly TRBD2 for D (6 bases). The CDR3 sequence is 14 residues long. V was pared by 7 bases and J by 3 bases, with 14 bases between. Germline V gives CDR1 LNHDA, CDR2 SQIVND (reference sequence). CDR3 loop: CASTPGAGTDTQYF. For the CDR3, the DNA is TGTGCCAGTACCCCCGGCGCGGGGACAGATACGCAGTATTTT.

This chain links TRBV4-1 with TRBJ2-5; a weak D match, TRBD2 (6 bases). Germline-derived CDR1 and CDR2 are MGHRA and YSYEKL. This CDR3 is 14 amino acids long. The ends were cut back, 4 bases at V and 2 bases at J, with 11 bases in the middle. CDR3 sequence: CASSRARGQETQYF. DNA of the CDR3: TGCGCCAGCAGCCGAGCCCGGGGGCAAGAGACCCAGTACTTC.

V usage is TRBV5-1 and J usage is TRBJ2-3, with 9 nucleotides matching TRBD2. With 6 bases clipped from V and 2 bases from J, the junction kept 4 bases outside the gene matches. Germline V lookup: CDR1 SGHRS, CDR2 YFSETQ. The CDR3 has 14 amino acids. CDR3 loop: CASKIAGDTDTQYF. The CDR3 DNA is TGCGCCAGCAAGATAGCGGGAGACACAGATACGCAGTATTTT.

The J gene is TRBJ1-4, the V gene TRBV4-3; the match to TRBD1 covers 8 bases. CDR3 size: 15 residues. With 4 bases clipped from V and 3 bases from J, the junction kept 4 bases outside the gene matches. Germline CDR1 reads LGHNA; CDR2 reads YSLEER. CDR3 loop: CASSREQGANEKLFF. The CDR3 coding sequence is TGCGCCAGCAGCCGAGAACAGGGGGCTAATGAAAAACTGTTTTTT.

Details on this clone: Possible read error: a much larger clone is one base away. This same CDR3 is encoded by further DNA sequences in the sample. This rearrangement joins TRBV30 to TRBJ1-1, with D possibly TRBD1 on 5 matching bases. Germline CDR1 reads GTSNPN; CDR2 reads SVGIG (reference sequence). V was pared by 0 bases and J by 3 bases, with 8 bases between. This CDR3 is 13 amino acids long. The CDR3 loop is CAWSVRRDTEAFF. The CDR3, as DNA: TGTGCCTGGAGTGTACGCAGGGACACTGAAGCTTTCTTT.

The chain joins TRBV7-9 to TRBJ2-3, with a possible D match to TRBD1 (6 bases). The CDR3 runs to 15 residues. Germline loops: CDR1 SEHNR, CDR2 FQNEAQ (reference sequence). Trimming left V 3 bases short and J 1 base short, with 11 bases between. The CDR3 bases are TGTGCCAGCAGCTTCGCGGCAGGGGGCACAGATACGCAGTATTTT. This codes for CASSFAAGGTDTQYF.

This chain links TRBV7-2 with TRBJ2-3; no firm D call. This CDR3 region has 12 residues. The germline gives CDR1 SGHTA, CDR2 FQGNSA. Trimming pared 5 bases from V and 5 bases from J, leaving 8 bases between. The CDR3 is CASSSTQDTQYF. As DNA, the CDR3 is TGTGCCAGCAGCAGCACCCAAGATACGCAGTATTTT. Complete variable domain (other parts from reference TRBV7-2 and TRBJ2-3): GAGVSQSPSNKVTEKGKDVELRCDPISGHTALYWYRQSLGQGLEFLIYFQGNSAPDKSGLPSDRFSAERTGGSVSTLTIQRTQQEDSAVYLCASSSTQDTQYFGPGTRLTVL.

The V and J genes are TRBV15 and TRBJ2-5; the match to TRBD2 covers 10 bases. The V gene's germline CDR1 is LNHNV and CDR2 YYDKDF (reference sequence). V gave up 1 base and J gave up 4 bases; unmatched junction bases: 6. There are 16 residues in the CDR3. The CDR3 is CATSRGTSGIPETQYF. The CDR3 DNA sequence: TGTGCCACCAGCAGAGGTACTAGCGGGATTCCAGAGACCCAGTACTTC.

In this sample, this clone turned up a few times. The rearrangement links TRBV29-1 to TRBJ1-2; no firm D call. The CDR3 spans 12 residues. The germline gives CDR1 SQVTM, CDR2 ANQGSEA. The ends were cut back, 7 bases at V and 4 bases at J, with 13 bases in the middle. The CDR3 sequence: CSGVGSSYGYTF. In DNA form, the CDR3 reads TGCAGCGGGGTGGGCTCATCCTATGGCTACACCTTC.

This clone was counted a few times. The chain is built from TRBV6-5 and TRBJ1-2; D is perhaps TRBD1 (5 bases). V gave up 4 bases and J gave up 4 bases, with 10 bases separating them. The germline V gene has CDR1 MNHEY and CDR2 SVGAGI. The CDR3 totals 13 residues. This CDR3 is CASSFRQFYGYTF. CDR3 coding DNA: TGTGCCAGCAGTTTTCGACAGTTCTATGGCTACACCTTC.

With regard to this clone: The sample carries other DNA sequences with the same CDR3. The chain couples TRBV29-1 to TRBJ1-5; D is undetermined. V was trimmed by 6 bases and J by 1 base, leaving 13 bases between them. Germline CDR1 SQVTM, CDR2 ANQGSEA. There are 14 residues in the CDR3. The CDR3 spells CSVAWTASNQPQHF. The CDR3 DNA reads TGCAGCGTCGCTTGGACGGCCAGCAATCAGCCCCAGCATTTT.

This chain uses TRBV2 with TRBJ2-7; D not resolved. Trimming pared 1 base from V and 6 bases from J, leaving 4 bases between. CDR1 SNHLY and CDR2 FYNNEI come from the germline V gene. This CDR3 contains 11 residues. Written as DNA, the CDR3 is TGTGCCAGCAGTGAAGAACTCGAGCAGTACTTC. Protein sequence: CASSEELEQYF. The full variable domain, completed using reference TRBV2 and TRBJ2-7, is EPEVTQTPSHQVTQMGQEVILRCVPISNHLYFYWYRQILGQKVEFLVSFYNNEISEKSEIFDDQFSVERPDGSNFTLKIRSTKLEDSAMYFCASSEELEQYFGPGTRLTVT.

V and J are TRBV2 and TRBJ1-2, with 7 bases fitting TRBD1. Germline-derived CDR1 and CDR2 are SNHLY and FYNNEI. The CDR3 is 14 amino acids. The junction had 6 bases not matched to a gene; V was cut back by 4 bases and J by 4 bases. CDR3 in amino acids: CASSGTGSLYGYTF. CDR3 bases: TGTGCCAGCAGTGGGACAGGTTCCCTCTATGGCTACACCTTC.